Only a few counts were recorded for the clone carrying this T cell receptor (beta chain). CDR3 length equals 14 residues. Trimming removed 1 base at V and 1 base at J, with 8 bases between. The germline V gene encodes CDR1 SGHAT and CDR2 FQNNGV. The data were produced by immunoSEQ multiplex PCR, yet TCRdb's version contains in-frame clones alone and is incomplete. This sample has hundreds of thousands of clones, with over 75% found just once. The data originate from a study of blood T cell repertoires in COVID-19. Study-level background: The origin of the acute and convalescent COVID-19 samples was the United States, Italy and Spain.

The rearrangement joins TRBV11-2 to TRBJ2-7; D gene unclear. This sequence originates from a woman aged 40 to 50 who had recovered from COVID-19. Sequencing was done on a sample of PBMCs or T cells enriched from blood (not recorded which). CDR3 coding DNA: TGTGCCAGCAGCTTAGGGCAGCGTTCCTACGAGCAGTACTTC. Translation gives CASSLGQRSYEQYF. The whole variable domain, filled in from reference TRBV11-2 and TRBJ2-7, reads EAGVAQSPRYKIIEKRQSVAFWCNPISGHATLYWYQQILGQGPKLLIQFQNNGVVDDSQLPKDRFSAERLKGVDSTLKIQPAKLEDSAVYLCASSLGQRSYEQYFGPGTRLTVT.